Presented here are 22 T cell receptor beta chains from one specimen sequenced in a study of beta chain features in type 1 diabetes. General study findings and limits: Patients with Type 1 diabetes showed moderately but significantly shorter TCRB CDR3s in all four CD4+ subsets.

For these receptors, no antigen is known. The entirety of the isolated RNA underwent reverse transcription, so expressed TCRB transcripts were sequenced. Clones were read by immunoSEQ multiplex PCR, and TCRdb kept only the in-frame ones, dropping some. The sample lists roughly 400,000 clones; around 10% were seen once. The sample consisted of central memory CD4+ T cells from blood. These receptors originate from a man in his thirties or forties with type 1 diabetes.

V and J are TRBV11-2 and TRBJ2-1, with D uncertain. CDR1 and CDR2 (germline): SGHAT, FQNNGV. V was shortened by 3 bases and J by 2 bases, with 17 bases between the two germline ends. The CDR3 length is 17 residues. The CDR3 DNA sequence: TGTGCCAGCAGCTTGTTGGGAAGTGGCGCGCCCTACAATGAGCAGTTCTTC. This translates into CASSLLGSGAPYNEQFF.

On this clone itself: A read error may explain this, as a much larger clone is one base away. The chain uses TRBV6-6 and TRBJ2-5; D gene unclear. Trimming removed 4 bases at V and 5 bases at J, with 5 bases between. Germline V gene data show CDR1 as MNHNY and CDR2 as SVGAGI (reference sequence). The CDR3 extends over 11 amino acids. CDR3 sequence: CASSLLETQYF. The CDR3 bases are TGTGCCAGCAGTTTGCTGGAGACCCAGTACTTC.

CDR3 amino acids: CASSPWTSGRAQETQYF. The DNA of the CDR3 is TGTGCCAGCAGCCCCTGGACTAGCGGGCGAGCACAAGAGACCCAGTACTTC. The V gene is TRBV11-2, the J gene TRBJ2-5, with 11 bases lining up with TRBD2. Trimming took 5 bases from V and 2 from J; bases not matched to a gene: 10. Germline V gene data show CDR1 as SGHAT and CDR2 as FQNNGV. The CDR3 consists of 17 residues.

This chain joins TRBV5-1 and TRBJ2-2; D is unresolved. The V gene's germline CDR1 is SGHRS and CDR2 YFSETQ. The CDR3 is made up of 14 amino acids. The V end was cut by 4 bases, the J end by 3 bases, with 10 bases between. The CDR3 coding sequence is TGCGCCAGCAGCCCCCTGAGCGACACCGGGGAGCTGTTTTTT. Encoded protein: CASSPLSDTGELFF.

This clone was detected many times. The chain employs TRBV4-3 and TRBJ1-2; D is uncertain. This CDR3 is 14 amino acids long. V was clipped by 1 base and J by 5 bases, with 11 bases between them. Germline V gene sequence: CDR1 LGHNA, CDR2 YSLEER. CDR3 protein: CASSQGARDYGYTF. In nucleotides, the CDR3 is TGCGCCAGCAGCCAAGGGGCCAGAGATTATGGCTACACCTTC.

This chain joins TRBV5-1 and TRBJ2-3; no definite D call. Trimming took 5 bases from V and 2 from J, leaving 12 bases between them. The germline V gene has CDR1 SGHRS and CDR2 YFSETQ. This CDR3 has 14 amino acids. CDR3 coding DNA: TGCGCCAGCAGTCTGGAACGCCCCACAGATACGCAGTATTTT. Its translation: CASSLERPTDTQYF.

This chain joins TRBV7-6 and TRBJ2-3; TRBD2 agrees at 7 bases. Germline lookup yields CDR1 SGHVS and CDR2 FNYEAQ. The CDR3 totals 13 residues. After removal of 7 bases from V and 5 bases from J, the junction contained 6 bases not matched to a gene. CDR3 bases: TGTGCCAGCACAGGTCCGGGAGGAGATACGCAGTATTTT. Residues: CASTGPGGDTQYF.

This clone was counted many times. This rearrangement joins TRBV14 to TRBJ1-4, with D maybe TRBD1 (6 bases). V shed 5 bases and J shed 5 bases, with 12 bases lying between them. The CDR3 length is 14 residues. Germline V lookup: CDR1 SGHDN, CDR2 FVKESK. The CDR3 spells CASSTGQTNEKLFF. Written as DNA, the CDR3 is TGTGCCAGCAGCACTGGACAGACGAATGAAAAACTGTTTTTT. Combining the CDR3 with reference TRBV14 and TRBJ1-4 gives the whole variable domain EAGVTQFPSHSVIEKGQTVTLRCDPISGHDNLYWYRRVMGKEIKFLLHFVKESKQDESGMPNNRFLAERTGGTYSTLKVQPAELEDSGVYFCASSTGQTNEKLFFGSGTQLSVL.

In this sample, this clone turned up a few times. Written as DNA, the CDR3 is TGTGCCAGCAGTGAAGGTGGGCATAATCAGCCCCAGCATTTT. Protein sequence: CASSEGGHNQPQHF. The gene calls are TRBV2 and TRBJ1-5, with no clear D. CDR1 is SNHLY, CDR2 FYNNEI, per germline. The germline V and J ends were trimmed by 1 base and 4 bases, with 8 bases remaining between them. The CDR3 loop spans 14 amino acids.

Many counts were recorded for this clone. The J gene is TRBJ2-1, the V gene TRBV19; 8 bases map to TRBD2. The V gene's germline CDR1 is LNHDA and CDR2 SQIVND (reference sequence). The CDR3 has 16 residues. The junction had 15 bases not matched to a gene; V was cut back by 7 bases and J by 7 bases. CDR3 DNA: TGTGCCAGTACTAATAGGGGTGGAGCGGGAGCTAATGAGCAGTTCTTC. Translating it yields CASTNRGGAGANEQFF.

In this sample, this clone turned up many times. The chain is built from TRBV7-2 and TRBJ2-7, with 13 bases aligning to TRBD2. Unmatched junction bases numbered 1, after V lost 2 bases and J lost 6 bases. The CDR3 is made up of 14 amino acids. CDR1 SGHTA and CDR2 FQGNSA come from the germline V gene. CDR3 nucleotides: TGTGCCAGCAGCTTAAGGACTAGCGGGAGCGAGCAGTACTTC. It is translated as CASSLRTSGSEQYF.

This clone has more than one count but fewer than ten. This chain links TRBV7-2 with TRBJ1-4; D not certain. The CDR3 has 12 amino acids. Germline V gene data show CDR1 as SGHTA and CDR2 as FQGNSA. The V and J ends lost 4 bases and 8 bases respectively, with 8 bases between them. DNA of the CDR3: TGTGCCAGCAGCTACCGAAGCGAAAAACTGTTTTTT. This gives the protein CASSYRSEKLFF. The complete variable domain, with remaining parts taken from reference TRBV7-2 and TRBJ1-4, reads GAGVSQSPSNKVTEKGKDVELRCDPISGHTALYWYRQSLGQGLEFLIYFQGNSAPDKSGLPSDRFSAERTGGSVSTLTIQRTQQEDSAVYLCASSYRSEKLFFGSGTQLSVL.

This clone appeared a few times. The same CDR3 is also encoded by other DNA sequences in this sample. The J gene is TRBJ2-2, the V gene TRBV7-3; no clear D. This CDR3 is built from 13 residues. Germline CDR1 SGHTA, CDR2 FQGTGA. Between the trimmed V and J ends, which lost 5 bases and 0 bases, there was a span of 4 bases. The CDR3 DNA is TGTGCCAGCAGCCGAGCGAACACCGGGGAGCTGTTTTTT. Translation: CASSRANTGELFF.

This chain connects TRBV5-1 to TRBJ2-1; the match to TRBD1 covers 10 bases. V shed 4 bases, J shed 1 base, and the junction held 2 bases outside the gene matches. This CDR3 spans 15 amino acids. CDR1 and CDR2 from the germline V gene are SGHRS and YFSETQ. The CDR3 is CASSPGQGSYNEQFF. CDR3 bases: TGCGCCAGCAGCCCGGGACAGGGGTCCTACAATGAGCAGTTCTTC. Complete variable domain (other parts from reference TRBV5-1 and TRBJ2-1): KAGVTQTPRYLIKTRGQQVTLSCSPISGHRSVSWYQQTPGQGLQFLFEYFSETQRNKGNFPGRFSGRQFSNSRSEMNVSTLELGDSALYLCASSPGQGSYNEQFFGPGTRLTVL.

This clone showed up many times. The chain links TRBV19 to TRBJ1-5; D is uncertain. The CDR3 consists of 12 residues. Per the germline V gene, CDR1 is LNHDA and CDR2 is SQIVND (reference sequence). The V end was cut by 6 bases, the J end by 6 bases, with 9 bases between. The CDR3 coding sequence is TGTGCCAGTAGCATTAATCCTCAGCCCCAGCATTTT. Amino acids: CASSINPQPQHF.

This clone was seen a handful of times. CDR3 DNA: TGCAGCGTTGAAGATCCCGGGCTGGAGGCGACCCAGTACTTC. It yields the protein CSVEDPGLEATQYF. The chain is built from TRBV29-1 and TRBJ2-5; D is perhaps TRBD2 (5 bases). V lost 0 bases to trimming and J lost 7 bases, with 15 bases between them. CDR3 length equals 14 residues. Looked up from germline, CDR1 is SQVTM and CDR2 is ANQGSEA.

This rearrangement joins TRBV5-1 to TRBJ2-5; D is unresolved. Germline loops: CDR1 SGHRS, CDR2 YFSETQ. Trimming pared 0 bases from V and 2 bases from J, leaving 11 bases between. The CDR3 is 15 residues long. This CDR3 reads CASSLGVGNQETQYF. The DNA for the CDR3 is TGCGCCAGCAGCTTGGGGGTAGGGAATCAAGAGACCCAGTACTTC.

The chain is built from TRBV19 and TRBJ1-1; D not resolved. Per the germline V gene, CDR1 is LNHDA and CDR2 is SQIVND (reference sequence). This CDR3 has 13 residues. V was shortened by 3 bases and J by 6 bases, with 11 bases between the two germline ends. CDR3 residues: CASSIGSRSEAFF. CDR3 nucleotides: TGTGCCAGTAGTATTGGTTCGCGATCTGAAGCTTTCTTT.

This clone was observed a few times. The chain carries TRBV6-1 and TRBJ1-1, with unresolved D. Between the trimmed V and J ends, which lost 6 bases and 2 bases, there was a span of 7 bases. This CDR3 contains 12 residues. Germline V gene lookup returns CDR1 MNHNS and CDR2 SASEGT. DNA for the CDR3: TGTGCCAGCAGAACAGCTAACACTGAAGCTTTCTTT. This codes for CASRTANTEAFF.

This clone appeared many times. The chain is built from TRBV7-8 and TRBJ1-4; D unclear. Germline assignment: CDR1 SGHVS and CDR2 FQNEAQ. The CDR3 runs 16 residues. Trimming took 3 bases from V and 0 from J, leaving 11 bases between them. The CDR3 nucleotides are TGTGCCAGCAGCTTGAACACCGGGGCAACTAATGAAAAACTGTTTTTT. This encodes CASSLNTGATNEKLFF.

Many counts were recorded for this clone. V usage is TRBV14 and J usage is TRBJ2-1; 10 bases are a match to TRBD2. J gave up 5 bases and V 4 bases, and 8 bases lay outside the gene matches. Germline V gene data show CDR1 as SGHDN and CDR2 as FVKESK. The CDR3 is 16 amino acids. DNA for the CDR3: TGTGCCAGCAGCCTCCCAGGGACTAGCGTTAACAATGAGCAGTTCTTC. This encodes CASSLPGTSVNNEQFF.

This clone turned up a few times. CDR3 region: CASSPPVRGGFNTEAFF. CDR3 sequence (DNA): TGTGCCAGCTCACCACCGGTCCGGGGCGGATTCAACACTGAAGCTTTCTTT. The chain has TRBV18 and TRBJ1-1; D perhaps matches TRBD1 (5 bases). The V gene's germline CDR1 is KGHSH and CDR2 LQKENI. This CDR3 is built from 17 residues. V was clipped by 0 bases and J by 2 bases, with 16 bases between them.